The 10 T cell receptor beta chains below all came from one sample that was sequenced in a study of cytomegalovirus exposure and HLA in healthy donors. PCR employed 60 Vbeta and 13 Jbeta primers. Produced via immunoSEQ multiplex PCR; TCRdb's table is partial and in-frame only. The sample has about 140,000 clones; about 79% are singletons. Material for sequencing was PBMCs. These receptors were obtained from a man aged 40-50 years in good health and CMV-seropositive.

The chain has TRBV11-3 and TRBJ1-1; 7 positions agree with TRBD1. The V and J ends lost 11 bases and 10 bases, in that order; junction bases with no gene match: 16. The CDR3 is 13 residues long. Germline CDR1 SGHNT, CDR2 YENEEA. As DNA, the CDR3 is TGTGCCCGCCCTCCGTTAGGGGGCTCGGGAGCTTTCTTT. Protein: CARPPLGGSGAFF.

V gene TRBV15 combines with J gene TRBJ2-7; D remains ambiguous. The CDR3 totals 15 residues. Looked up from germline, CDR1 is LNHNV and CDR2 is YYDKDF (reference sequence). V was pared by 3 bases and J by 4 bases, with 16 bases between. The CDR3 DNA reads as TGTGCCACCAGCAGGGAGTTGGGTAGTGGTTACGAGCAGTACTTC. It encodes CATSRELGSGYEQYF.

V and J are TRBV27 and TRBJ2-7; D perhaps matches TRBD2 (6 bases). Trimming removed 8 bases at V and 2 bases at J, with 16 bases between. The CDR3 is made up of 14 amino acids. CDR1 MNHEY and CDR2 SMNVEV come from the germline V gene (reference sequence). CDR3 sequence: CASSPTGVTYEQYF. The CDR3 coding sequence is TGTGCCAGCTCCCCGACGGGAGTTACCTACGAGCAGTACTTC.

The chain links TRBV5-1 to TRBJ2-3; the D gene is possibly TRBD1 (5 bases). This CDR3 is 14 amino acids long. Germline V gives CDR1 SGHRS, CDR2 YFSETQ. V was pared by 2 bases and J by 6 bases, with 13 bases between. The CDR3, as DNA: TGCGCCAGCAGCTTCCGGACATATGAGGATACGCAGTATTTT. Residues: CASSFRTYEDTQYF.

The chain carries TRBV11-2 and TRBJ2-7; TRBD2 might be the D (5 bases). V was clipped by 1 base and J by 0 bases, with 7 bases between them. The CDR3 is 14 amino acids. Germline V gene lookup returns CDR1 SGHAT and CDR2 FQNNGV. CDR3 DNA: TGTGCCAGCAGCTTAGCGGGGATCTCCTACGAGCAGTACTTC. Translated: CASSLAGISYEQYF.

The chain links TRBV5-1 to TRBJ2-1; TRBD2 matches at 16 bases. Germline V gives CDR1 SGHRS, CDR2 YFSETQ. The V and J ends lost 0 bases and 8 bases, in that order; junction bases with no gene match: 5. The CDR3 extends over 17 amino acids. The chain's CDR3 is CASSLVGLAGGFDEQFF. CDR3 coding DNA: TGCGCCAGCAGCTTGGTGGGACTAGCGGGAGGGTTCGATGAGCAGTTCTTC.

This chain uses TRBV7-8 with TRBJ1-3, with unresolved D. The V end lost 5 bases, the J end lost 3 bases, and 8 bases lay between the germline ends. Per the germline V gene, CDR1 is SGHVS and CDR2 is FQNEAQ. CDR3 size: 13 residues. The CDR3 sequence is CASSVILGNTIYF. CDR3 DNA: TGTGCCAGCAGCGTGATACTTGGAAACACCATATATTTT.

The rearrangement uses TRBV7-9 and TRBJ1-2, with D unclear. Trimming took 3 bases from V and 10 from J, leaving 12 bases between them. There are 12 residues in the CDR3. Germline values: CDR1 SEHNR, CDR2 FQNEAQ (reference sequence). The CDR3 DNA follows: TGTGCCAGCAGCTTTGAGGGTAGGGACTACACCTTC. This gives the protein CASSFEGRDYTF.

Only one count was recorded for this clone. The V call is TRBV2, the J call TRBJ2-2; 9 bases agree with TRBD1. CDR1 is SNHLY and CDR2 is FYNNEI in the germline V gene. This CDR3 is 12 amino acids long. The junction had 4 bases not matched to a gene; V was cut back by 10 bases and J by 7 bases. CDR3 in DNA: TGTGCCACCGGGACAGGGTTCGGGGAGCTGTTTTTT. It codes for CATGTGFGELFF.

CDR3: CAISEGTASTDTQYF. CDR3 nucleotides: TGTGCCATCAGTGAGGGGACAGCTAGCACAGATACGCAGTATTTT. The chain couples TRBV10-3 to TRBJ2-3, with TRBD1 matching over 7 bases. CDR3 size: 15 residues. V was clipped by 2 bases and J by 0 bases; unmatched bases: 2. The germline V gene has CDR1 ENHRY and CDR2 SYGVKD.